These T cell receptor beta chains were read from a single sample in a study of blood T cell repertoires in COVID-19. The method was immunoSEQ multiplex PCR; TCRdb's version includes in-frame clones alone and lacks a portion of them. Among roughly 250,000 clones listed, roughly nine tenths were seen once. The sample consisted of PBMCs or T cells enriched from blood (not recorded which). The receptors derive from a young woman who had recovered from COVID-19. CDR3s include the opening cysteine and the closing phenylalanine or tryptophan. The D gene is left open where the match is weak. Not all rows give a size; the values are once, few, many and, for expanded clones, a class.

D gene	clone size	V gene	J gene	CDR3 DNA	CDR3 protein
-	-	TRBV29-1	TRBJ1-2	TGCAGCGTTGAAGGGGGGCCCGGTTATGGCTACACCTTC	CSVEGGPGYGYTF
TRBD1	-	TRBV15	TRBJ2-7	TGTGCCACCAGCACTCCGCCCGGGACAGGGGGCTCCTACGAGCAGTACTTC	CATSTPPGTGGSYEQYF
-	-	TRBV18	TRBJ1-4	TGTGCCAGCTCACTTACAGGGTCAACTAATGAAAAACTGTTTTTT	CASSLTGSTNEKLFF
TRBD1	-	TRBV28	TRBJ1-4	TGTGCCAGCAGTTCTCGGACAGGGTATAATGAAAAACTGTTTTTT	CASSSRTGYNEKLFF
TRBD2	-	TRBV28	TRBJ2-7	TGTGCCAGCAGGACTAGCGGGGGGGTTGGAGAGCAGTACTTC	CASRTSGGVGEQYF
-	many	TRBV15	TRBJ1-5	TGTGCCACCAGCAGAGAGAGGGCAGGCAATCAGCCCCAGCATTTT	CATSRERAGNQPQHF
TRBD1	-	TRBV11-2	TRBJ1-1	TGTGCCAGCAGCCCAGGGGGCTGGAACACTGAAGCTTTCTTT	CASSPGGWNTEAFF
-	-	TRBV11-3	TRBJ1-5	TGTGCCAGCAGCTTAACCTTCTACCCCGGGGTTCAGCCCCAGCATTTT	CASSLTFYPGVQPQHF
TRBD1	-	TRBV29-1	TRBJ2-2	TGCAGCGTGAGACAGGGGGCTGTCGGGGAGCTGTTTTTT	CSVRQGAVGELFF
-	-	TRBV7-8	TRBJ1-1	TGTGCCAGCAGCTTAAGCTCCGCGGGCACTGAAGCTTTCTTT	CASSLSSAGTEAFF
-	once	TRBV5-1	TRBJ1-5	TGCGCCAGCAGCTATCAGGGTAATCAGCCCCAGCATTTT	CASSYQGNQPQHF
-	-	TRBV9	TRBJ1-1	TGTGCCAGCAGCATTAGGCAGGGCACTGAAGCTTTCTTT	CASSIRQGTEAFF
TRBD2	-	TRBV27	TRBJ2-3	TGTGCCAGCAGTTTATCGGGGGCTAGCGGGGGGGTGCGGACGCAGTATTTT	CASSLSGASGGVRTQYF
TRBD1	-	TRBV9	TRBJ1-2	TGTGCCAGCAGCGTAGGAACAGGGGGAGTCTATGGCTACACCTTC	CASSVGTGGVYGYTF
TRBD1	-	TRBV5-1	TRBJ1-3	TGCGCCAGCAGCGAGGGACAGGGTTCGGGAAACACCATATATTTT	CASSEGQGSGNTIYF
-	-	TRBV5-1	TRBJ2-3	TGCGCCAGCAGCTTGTTGGTTAGCGGACAGGTCACAGATACGCAGTATTTT	CASSLLVSGQVTDTQYF
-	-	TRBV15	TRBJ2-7	TGTGCCACCAGCAGGACAATTTCCTACGAGCAGTACTTC	CATSRTISYEQYF
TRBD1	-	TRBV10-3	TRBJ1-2	TGTGCCACCTCTATCTCTACCGGGACAGGGGCGGACTATGGCTACACCTTC	CATSISTGTGADYGYTF
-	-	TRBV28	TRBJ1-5	TGTGCCACCCAAGGGGAGGCAATTAGCAATCAGCCCCAGCATTTT	CATQGEAISNQPQHF
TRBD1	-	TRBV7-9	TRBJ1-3	TGTGCCAGCAGCCCACGACAGGGGGCGAGTGGAAACACCATATATTTT	CASSPRQGASGNTIYF
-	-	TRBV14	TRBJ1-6	TGTGCCAGCAGCCAAGATGCGTGGACAGCGGGGTATTCACCCCTCCACTTT	CASSQDAWTAGYSPLHF
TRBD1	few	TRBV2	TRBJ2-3	TGTGCCAGCAGCACCAGGGGGCGAGATACGCAGTATTTT	CASSTRGRDTQYF
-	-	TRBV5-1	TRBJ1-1	TGCGCCAGCAGCTTAGTGACTGAACCAGAAATTGCTTTCTTT	CASSLVTEPEIAFF
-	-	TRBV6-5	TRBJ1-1	TGTGCCAGCAGGTCGGCCGGCAGGATGAACACTGAAGCTTTCTTT	CASRSAGRMNTEAFF
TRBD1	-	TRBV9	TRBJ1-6	TGTGCCAGCAACGGTCCCGGGACAGGGACCCTCCACTTT	CASNGPGTGTLHF
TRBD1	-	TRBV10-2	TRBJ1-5	TGCGCCAGCAAGAGAGAACAGGGGAATCAGCCCCAGCATTTT	CASKREQGNQPQHF
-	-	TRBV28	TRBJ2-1	TGTGCCAGCAGTCTTACACTGGGGCGGGGCGACAATGAGCAGTTCTTC	CASSLTLGRGDNEQFF
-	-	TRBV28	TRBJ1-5	TGTGCCAGCAGCCACGCAAGACAGGTGGGCAATCAGCCCCAGCATTTT	CASSHARQVGNQPQHF
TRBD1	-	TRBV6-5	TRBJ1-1	TGTGCCAGCAGTTACAGGGGGCTTTTTGGCACTGAAGCTTTCTTT	CASSYRGLFGTEAFF
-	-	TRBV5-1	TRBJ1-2	TGCGCCAGCAGCTTGGTGGGGGGAGGCTATGGCTACACCTTC	CASSLVGGGYGYTF
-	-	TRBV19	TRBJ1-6	TGTGCCACCCAGCAGGGAGGTAATTCACCCCTCCACTTT	CATQQGGNSPLHF
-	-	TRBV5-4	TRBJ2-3	TGTGCCAGCAGCTTAGAGGGTCTTGGCACAGATACGCAGTATTTT	CASSLEGLGTDTQYF
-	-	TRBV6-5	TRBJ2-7	TGTGCCAGCAAGCGAAACGGCTTTTCCGAGCAGTACTTC	CASKRNGFSEQYF
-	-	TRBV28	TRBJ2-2	TGTGCCAGCACCCTCCCGGTAACCGGGGAGCTGTTTTTT	CASTLPVTGELFF
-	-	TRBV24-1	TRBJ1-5	TGTGCCACCAGTGATTTTCCCAGAGTAATGACTTATAGCAATCAGCCCCAGCATTTT	CATSDFPRVMTYSNQPQHF
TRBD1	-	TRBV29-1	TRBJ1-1	TGCAGCGCAGGGGGACGTATGAACACTGAAGCTTTCTTT	CSAGGRMNTEAFF
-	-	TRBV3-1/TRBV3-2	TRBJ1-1	TGTGCCAGCAGCCAAGAACTCGACACCTACACTGAAGCTTTCTTT	CASSQELDTYTEAFF
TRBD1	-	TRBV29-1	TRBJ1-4	TGCAGCGTGTTAGACGACAGGGGCGAAAAACTGTTTTTT	CSVLDDRGEKLFF
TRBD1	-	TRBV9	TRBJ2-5	TGTGCCAGCAGCTTAACAGGGGCTAACCAAGAGACCCAGTACTTC	CASSLTGANQETQYF
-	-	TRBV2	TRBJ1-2	TGTGCCAGCAGCGCAGGGGCCTATGGCTACACCTTC	CASSAGAYGYTF
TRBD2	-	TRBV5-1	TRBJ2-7	TGCGCCAGCAGCCCATCTAGCGGGGGTTCCTACGAGCAGTACTTC	CASSPSSGGSYEQYF
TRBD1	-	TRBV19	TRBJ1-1	TGTGCCAGTACCAGGACAGGGGGTTTCTTGGGTGAAGCTTTCTTT	CASTRTGGFLGEAFF
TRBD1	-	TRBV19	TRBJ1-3	TGTGCCAGTAGTCCCCCGGGCAGGGGGGGAAACACCATATATTTT	CASSPPGRGGNTIYF
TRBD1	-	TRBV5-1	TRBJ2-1	TGCGCCAGCAGCTTGGAGGCAGGGGGTTACAATGAGCAGTTCTTC	CASSLEAGGYNEQFF
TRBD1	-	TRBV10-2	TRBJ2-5	TGCGCCAGCACTAAGGACAGGGGTGCTAGAGAGACCCAGTACTTC	CASTKDRGARETQYF
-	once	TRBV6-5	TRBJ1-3	TGTGCCAGCAGTTATGAAAGGGGTATCGGAAACACCATATATTTT	CASSYERGIGNTIYF
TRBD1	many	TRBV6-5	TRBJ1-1	TGTGCCAGCAGTTACTTCAGGGGGTCTGAAGCTTTCTTT	CASSYFRGSEAFF
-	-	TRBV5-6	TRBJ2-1	TGTGCCAGCAGCTTGTTCACAGTGTACAATGAGCAGTTCTTC	CASSLFTVYNEQFF
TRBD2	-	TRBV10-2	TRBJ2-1	TGCGCCAGCTCCTGGGGACTAGCCTATGAGCAGTTCTTC	CASSWGLAYEQFF
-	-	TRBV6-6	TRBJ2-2	TGTGCCAGCAGTTACCAACTAGGAGCCGGGGAGCTGTTTTTT	CASSYQLGAGELFF
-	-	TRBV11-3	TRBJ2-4	TGTGCCAGCAGCTCTGCACAGGCAGGGAACATTCAGTACTTC	CASSSAQAGNIQYF
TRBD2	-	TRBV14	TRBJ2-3	TGTGCCAGCAGCCTTGGGATAGCGGGAGTCACAGATACGCAGTATTTT	CASSLGIAGVTDTQYF
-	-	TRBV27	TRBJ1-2	TGTGCCAGCAGTTTAGTAGCACTCTATGGCTACACCTTC	CASSLVALYGYTF
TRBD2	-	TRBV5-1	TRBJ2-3	TGCGCCAGCAGAGAGGTAGCGGGGGGCAAAACAGATACGCAGTATTTT	CASREVAGGKTDTQYF
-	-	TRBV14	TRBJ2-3	TGTGCCAGCTCCCGCGGGATTCTCACAGATACGCAGTATTTT	CASSRGILTDTQYF
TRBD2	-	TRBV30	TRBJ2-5	TGTGCCGGTAGCGGGGGGAACCAAGAGACCCAGTACTTC	CAGSGGNQETQYF
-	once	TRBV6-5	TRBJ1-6	TGTGCCGGGGCCGCAGGGGAGCGGAATTCACCCCTCCACTTT	CAGAAGERNSPLHF
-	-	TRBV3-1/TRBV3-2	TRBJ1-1	TGTGCCAGCAGCCACCGTACAAAGAACACTGAAGCTTTCTTT	CASSHRTKNTEAFF
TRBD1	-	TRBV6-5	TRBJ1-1	TGTGCCAGCAGTTTTACAGGGGGCGGCGGCACTGAAGCTTTCTTT	CASSFTGGGGTEAFF